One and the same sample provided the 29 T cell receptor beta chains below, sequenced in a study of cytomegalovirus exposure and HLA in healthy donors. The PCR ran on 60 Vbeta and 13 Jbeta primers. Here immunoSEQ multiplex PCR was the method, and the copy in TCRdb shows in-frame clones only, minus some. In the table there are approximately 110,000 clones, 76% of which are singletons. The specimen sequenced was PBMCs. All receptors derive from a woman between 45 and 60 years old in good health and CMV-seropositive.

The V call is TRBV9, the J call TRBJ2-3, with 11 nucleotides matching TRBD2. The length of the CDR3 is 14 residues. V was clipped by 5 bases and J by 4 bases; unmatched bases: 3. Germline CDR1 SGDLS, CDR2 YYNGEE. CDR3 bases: TGTGCCAGCAGTGCACTAGCGGGAGCAGATACGCAGTATTTT. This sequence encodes CASSALAGADTQYF.

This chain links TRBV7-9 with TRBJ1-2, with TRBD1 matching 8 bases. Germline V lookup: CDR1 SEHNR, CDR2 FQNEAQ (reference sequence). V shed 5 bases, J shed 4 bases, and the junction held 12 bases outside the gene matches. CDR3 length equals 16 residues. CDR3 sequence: CASSQLGTGAFYGYTF. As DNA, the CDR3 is TGTGCCAGCAGCCAATTGGGGACAGGAGCGTTCTATGGCTACACCTTC.

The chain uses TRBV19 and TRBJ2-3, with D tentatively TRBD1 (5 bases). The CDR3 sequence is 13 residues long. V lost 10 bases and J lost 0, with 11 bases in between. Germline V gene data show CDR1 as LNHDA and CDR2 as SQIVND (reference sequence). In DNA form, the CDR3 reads TGTGCCACCACGGACACGAGCACAGATACGCAGTATTTT. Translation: CATTDTSTDTQYF.

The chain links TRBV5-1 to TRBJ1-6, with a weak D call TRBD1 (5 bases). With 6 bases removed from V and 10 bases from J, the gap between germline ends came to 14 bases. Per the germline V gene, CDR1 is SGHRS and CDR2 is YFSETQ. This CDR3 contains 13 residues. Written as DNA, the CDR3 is TGCGCCAGCACCCTTGGGGCAGAGTCACCCCTCCACTTT. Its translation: CASTLGAESPLHF.

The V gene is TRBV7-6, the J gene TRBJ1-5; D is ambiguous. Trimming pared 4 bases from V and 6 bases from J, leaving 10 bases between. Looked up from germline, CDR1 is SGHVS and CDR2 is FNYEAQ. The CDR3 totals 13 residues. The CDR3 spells CASSSELGQPQHF. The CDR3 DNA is TGTGCCAGCAGCTCCGAACTCGGTCAGCCCCAGCATTTT.

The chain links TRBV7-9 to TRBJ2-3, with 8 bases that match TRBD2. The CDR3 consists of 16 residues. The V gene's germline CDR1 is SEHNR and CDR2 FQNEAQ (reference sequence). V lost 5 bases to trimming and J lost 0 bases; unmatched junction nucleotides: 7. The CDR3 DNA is TGTGCCAGCAGCCCGAGGACTAGCTCTAGCACAGATACGCAGTATTTT. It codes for CASSPRTSSSTDTQYF.

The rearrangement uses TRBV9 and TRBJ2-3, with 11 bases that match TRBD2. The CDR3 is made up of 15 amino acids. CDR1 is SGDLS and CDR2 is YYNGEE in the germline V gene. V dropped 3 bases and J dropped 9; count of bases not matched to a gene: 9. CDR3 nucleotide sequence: TGTGCCAGCAGCGATAGCGGGGGGGAATTGAGAACGCAGTATTTT. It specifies CASSDSGGELRTQYF.

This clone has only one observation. In DNA form, the CDR3 reads TGTGCCAGCACGGAGATTGGCGGGGGGGCCCCCTACGAGCAGTACTTC. It codes for CASTEIGGGAPYEQYF. The genes are TRBV27 and TRBJ2-5, with 9 bases aligning to TRBD2. With the DNA end fitting TRBJ2-7 better, the J assignment may be wrong. Per the germline V gene, CDR1 is MNHEY and CDR2 is SMNVEV (reference sequence). The CDR3 extends over 16 amino acids.

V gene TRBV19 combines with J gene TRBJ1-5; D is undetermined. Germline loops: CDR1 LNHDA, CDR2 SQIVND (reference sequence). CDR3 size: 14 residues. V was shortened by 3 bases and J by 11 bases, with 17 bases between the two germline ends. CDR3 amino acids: CASSMGDWERAQHF. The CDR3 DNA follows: TGTGCCAGTAGTATGGGAGACTGGGAAAGAGCCCAGCATTTT.

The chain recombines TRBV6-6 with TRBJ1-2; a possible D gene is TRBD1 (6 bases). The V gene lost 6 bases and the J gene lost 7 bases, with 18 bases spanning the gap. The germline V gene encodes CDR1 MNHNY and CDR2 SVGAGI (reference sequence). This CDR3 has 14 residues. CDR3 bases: TGTGCCAGCAGCCCCGACAGGTTCTGGGGTGGCTACACCTTC. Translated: CASSPDRFWGGYTF.

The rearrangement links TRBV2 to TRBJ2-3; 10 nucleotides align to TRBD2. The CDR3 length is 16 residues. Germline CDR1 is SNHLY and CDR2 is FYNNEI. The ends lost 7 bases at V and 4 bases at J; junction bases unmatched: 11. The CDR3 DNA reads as TGTGCCAGCAAGAGCGGGAGGGGTGGGGGCGCAGATACGCAGTATTTT. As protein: CASKSGRGGGADTQYF.

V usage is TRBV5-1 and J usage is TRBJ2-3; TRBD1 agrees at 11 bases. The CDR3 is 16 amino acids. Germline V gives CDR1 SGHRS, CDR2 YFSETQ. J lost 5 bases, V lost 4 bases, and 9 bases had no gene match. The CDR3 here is CASSHPGQGAQDTQYF. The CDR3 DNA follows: TGCGCCAGCAGCCACCCCGGACAGGGGGCTCAAGATACGCAGTATTTT.

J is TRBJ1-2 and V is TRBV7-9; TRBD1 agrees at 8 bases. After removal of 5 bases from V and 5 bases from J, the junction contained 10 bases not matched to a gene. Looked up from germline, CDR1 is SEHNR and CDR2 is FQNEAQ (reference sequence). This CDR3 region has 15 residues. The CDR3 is CASSPTGTGRYGYTF. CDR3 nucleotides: TGTGCCAGCAGCCCTACTGGGACAGGCAGATATGGCTACACCTTC.

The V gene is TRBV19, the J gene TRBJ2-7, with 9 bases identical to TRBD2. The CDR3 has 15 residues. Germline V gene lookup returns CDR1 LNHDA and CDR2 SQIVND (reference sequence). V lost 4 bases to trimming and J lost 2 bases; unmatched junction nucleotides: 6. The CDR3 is CASSTTSGTPYEQYF. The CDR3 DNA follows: TGTGCCAGTAGTACGACTAGCGGCACCCCCTACGAGCAGTACTTC. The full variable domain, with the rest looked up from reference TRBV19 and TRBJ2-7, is DGGITQSPKYLFRKEGQNVTLSCEQNLNHDAMYWYRQDPGQGLRLIYYSQIVNDFQKGDIAEGYSVSREKKESFPLTVTSAQKNPTAFYLCASSTTSGTPYEQYFGPGTRLTVT.

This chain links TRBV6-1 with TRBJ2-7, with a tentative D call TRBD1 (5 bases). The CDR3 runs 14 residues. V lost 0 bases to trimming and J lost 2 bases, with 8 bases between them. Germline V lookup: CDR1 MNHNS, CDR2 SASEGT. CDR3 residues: CASSEAEGAYEQYF. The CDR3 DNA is TGTGCCAGCAGTGAAGCTGAAGGGGCCTACGAGCAGTACTTC.

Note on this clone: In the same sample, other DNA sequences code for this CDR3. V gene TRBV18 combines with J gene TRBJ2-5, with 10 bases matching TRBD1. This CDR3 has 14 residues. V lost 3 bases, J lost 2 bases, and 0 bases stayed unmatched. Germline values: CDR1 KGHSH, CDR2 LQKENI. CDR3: CASSPDRGQETQYF. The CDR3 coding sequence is TGTGCCAGCTCACCGGACAGGGGGCAAGAGACCCAGTACTTC. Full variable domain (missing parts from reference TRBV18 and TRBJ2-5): NAGVMQNPRHLVRRRGQEARLRCSPMKGHSHVYWYRQLPEEGLKFMVYLQKENIIDESGMPKERFSAEFPKEGPSILRIQQVVRGDSAAYFCASSPDRGQETQYFGPGTRLLVL.

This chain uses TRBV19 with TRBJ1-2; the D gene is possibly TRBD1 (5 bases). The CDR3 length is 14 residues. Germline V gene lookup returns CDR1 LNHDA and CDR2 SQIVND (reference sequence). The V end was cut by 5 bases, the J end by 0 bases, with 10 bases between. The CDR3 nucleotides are TGTGCCAGTAGTTTTGGGGGGACTAACTATGGCTACACCTTC. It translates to CASSFGGTNYGYTF.

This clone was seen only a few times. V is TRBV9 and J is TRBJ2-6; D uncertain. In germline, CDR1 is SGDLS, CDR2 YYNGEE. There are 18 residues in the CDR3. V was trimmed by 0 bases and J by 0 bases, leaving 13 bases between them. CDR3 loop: CASSVARVPISGANVLTF. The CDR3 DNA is TGTGCCAGCAGCGTAGCCCGGGTACCTATCTCTGGGGCCAACGTCCTGACTTTC.

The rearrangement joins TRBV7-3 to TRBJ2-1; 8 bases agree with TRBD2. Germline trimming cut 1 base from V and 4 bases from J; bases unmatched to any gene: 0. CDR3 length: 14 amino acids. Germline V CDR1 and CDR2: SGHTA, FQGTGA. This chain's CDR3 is CASSLSGRYNEQFF. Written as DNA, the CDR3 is TGTGCCAGCAGCTTAAGCGGGAGGTACAATGAGCAGTTCTTC.

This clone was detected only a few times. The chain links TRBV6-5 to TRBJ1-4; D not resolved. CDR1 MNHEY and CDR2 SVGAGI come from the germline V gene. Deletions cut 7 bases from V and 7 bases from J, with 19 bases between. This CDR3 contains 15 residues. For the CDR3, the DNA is TGTGCCAGCACTAGATATGGGAGTGGAAGTGAAAAACTGTTTTTT. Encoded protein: CASTRYGSGSEKLFF.

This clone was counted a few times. CDR3 DNA: TGTGCCAGCACTCCGGGGGATAGGTCAGAGACCCAGTACTTC. Translated, it gives CASTPGDRSETQYF. The rearrangement uses TRBV27 and TRBJ2-5; possible D gene TRBD2, 6 bases. The CDR3 is made up of 14 amino acids. The ends were cut back, 7 bases at V and 4 bases at J, with 16 bases in the middle. Germline lookup yields CDR1 MNHEY and CDR2 SMNVEV (reference sequence).

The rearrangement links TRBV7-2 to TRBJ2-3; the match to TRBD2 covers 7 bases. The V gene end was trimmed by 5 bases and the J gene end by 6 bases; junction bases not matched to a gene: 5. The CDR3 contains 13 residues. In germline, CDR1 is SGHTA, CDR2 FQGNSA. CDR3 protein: CASSPELADTQYF. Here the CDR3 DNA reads TGTGCCAGCAGCCCAGAACTAGCGGATACGCAGTATTTT.

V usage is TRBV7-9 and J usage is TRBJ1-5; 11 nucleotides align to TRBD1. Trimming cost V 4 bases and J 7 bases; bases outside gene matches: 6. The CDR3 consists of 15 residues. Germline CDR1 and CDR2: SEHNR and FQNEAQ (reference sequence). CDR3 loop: CASSSPGQGVQPQHF. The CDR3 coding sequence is TGTGCCAGCAGCTCGCCGGGACAGGGGGTCCAGCCCCAGCATTTT.

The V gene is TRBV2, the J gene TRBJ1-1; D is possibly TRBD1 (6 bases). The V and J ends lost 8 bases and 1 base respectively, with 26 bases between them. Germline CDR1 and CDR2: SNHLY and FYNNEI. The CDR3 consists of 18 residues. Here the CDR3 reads CASEGVRRHTNTNTEAFF. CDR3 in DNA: TGTGCCAGCGAGGGGGTGCGGAGGCACACCAACACGAACACTGAAGCTTTCTTT.

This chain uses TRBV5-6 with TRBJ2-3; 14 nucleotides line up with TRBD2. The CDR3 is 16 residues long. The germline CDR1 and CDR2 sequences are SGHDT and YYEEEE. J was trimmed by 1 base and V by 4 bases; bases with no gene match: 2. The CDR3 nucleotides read TGTGCCAGCAGCCGGGGACTAGCGGGAGGCACAGATACGCAGTATTTT. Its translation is CASSRGLAGGTDTQYF.

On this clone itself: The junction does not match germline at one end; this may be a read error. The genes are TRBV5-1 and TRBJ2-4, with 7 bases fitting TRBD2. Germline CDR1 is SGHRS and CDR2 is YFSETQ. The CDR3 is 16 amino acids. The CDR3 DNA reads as TGCGCCAGCAGCTCGATAGCGGGCCGAGGACCAAACAGTCAGTACTTC. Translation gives CASSSIAGRGPNSQYF.

In DNA form, the CDR3 reads TGTGCCAGCGGCTCGAGGGCAGAGCCCTACAATGAGCAGTTCTTC. It codes for CASGSRAEPYNEQFF. The J gene is TRBJ2-1, the V gene TRBV13, with D possibly being TRBD2 (5 bases). Germline values: CDR1 PRHDT, CDR2 FYEKMQ (reference sequence). The CDR3 totals 15 residues. V lost 8 bases to trimming and J lost 2 bases, with 16 bases between them.

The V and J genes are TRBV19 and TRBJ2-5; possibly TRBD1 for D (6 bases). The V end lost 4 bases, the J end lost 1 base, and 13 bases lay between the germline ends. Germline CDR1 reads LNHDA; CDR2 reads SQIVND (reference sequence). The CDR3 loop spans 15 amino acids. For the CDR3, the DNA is TGTGCCAGTAGTAGGACAGTAATCCGCCAAGAGACCCAGTACTTC. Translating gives CASSRTVIRQETQYF.

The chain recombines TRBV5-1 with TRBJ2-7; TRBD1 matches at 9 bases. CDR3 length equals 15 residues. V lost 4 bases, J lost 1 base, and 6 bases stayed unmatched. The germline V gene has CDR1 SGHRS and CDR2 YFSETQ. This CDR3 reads CASSVQGARSYEQYF. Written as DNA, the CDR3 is TGCGCCAGCAGCGTACAGGGGGCGCGGTCCTACGAGCAGTACTTC. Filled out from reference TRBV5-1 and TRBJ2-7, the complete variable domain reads KAGVTQTPRYLIKTRGQQVTLSCSPISGHRSVSWYQQTPGQGLQFLFEYFSETQRNKGNFPGRFSGRQFSNSRSEMNVSTLELGDSALYLCASSVQGARSYEQYFGPGTRLTVT.